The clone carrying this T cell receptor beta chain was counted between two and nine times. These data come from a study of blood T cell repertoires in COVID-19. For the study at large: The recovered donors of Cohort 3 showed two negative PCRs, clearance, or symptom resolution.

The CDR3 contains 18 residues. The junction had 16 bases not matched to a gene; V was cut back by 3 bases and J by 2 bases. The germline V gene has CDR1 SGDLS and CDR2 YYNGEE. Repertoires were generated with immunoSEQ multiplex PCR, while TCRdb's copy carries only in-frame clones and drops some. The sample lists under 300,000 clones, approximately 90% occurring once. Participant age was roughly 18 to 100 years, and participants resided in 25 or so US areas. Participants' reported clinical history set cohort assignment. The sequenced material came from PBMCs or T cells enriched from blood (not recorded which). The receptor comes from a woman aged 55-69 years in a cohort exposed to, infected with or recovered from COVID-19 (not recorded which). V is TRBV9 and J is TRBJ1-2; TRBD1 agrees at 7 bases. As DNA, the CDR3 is TGTGCCAGCAGCGGGGAACGGCTTGGGACAGTCACCAACTATGGCTACACCTTC. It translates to CASSGERLGTVTNYGYTF. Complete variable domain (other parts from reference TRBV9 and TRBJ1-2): DSGVTQTPKHLITATGQRVTLRCSPRSGDLSVYWYQQSLDQGLQFLIQYYNGEERAKGNILERFSAQQFPDLHSELNLSSLELGDSALYFCASSGERLGTVTNYGYTFGSGTRLTVV.